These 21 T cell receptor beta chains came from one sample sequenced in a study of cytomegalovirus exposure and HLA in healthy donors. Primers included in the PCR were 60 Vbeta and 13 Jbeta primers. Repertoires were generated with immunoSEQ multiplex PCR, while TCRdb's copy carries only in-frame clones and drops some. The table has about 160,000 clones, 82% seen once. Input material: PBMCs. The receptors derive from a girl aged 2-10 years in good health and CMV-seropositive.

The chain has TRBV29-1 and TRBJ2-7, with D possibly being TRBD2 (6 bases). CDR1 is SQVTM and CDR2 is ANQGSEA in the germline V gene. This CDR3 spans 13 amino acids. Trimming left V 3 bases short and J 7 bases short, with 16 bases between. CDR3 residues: CSVEFGGGGEQYF. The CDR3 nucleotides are TGCAGCGTTGAGTTTGGGGGAGGTGGGGAGCAGTACTTC.

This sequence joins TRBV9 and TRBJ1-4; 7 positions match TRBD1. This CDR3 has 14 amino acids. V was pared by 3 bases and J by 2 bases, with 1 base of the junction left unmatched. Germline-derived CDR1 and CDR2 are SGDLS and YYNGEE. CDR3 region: CASSAQGTNEKLFF. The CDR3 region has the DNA TGTGCCAGCAGCGCACAGGGGACTAATGAAAAACTGTTTTTT.

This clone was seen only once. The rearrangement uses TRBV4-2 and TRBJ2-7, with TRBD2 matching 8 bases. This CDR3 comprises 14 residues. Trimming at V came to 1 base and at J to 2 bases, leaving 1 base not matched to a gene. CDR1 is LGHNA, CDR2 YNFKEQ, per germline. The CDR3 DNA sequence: TGTGCCAGCAGCCAAGCGGGAGGGACCTACGAGCAGTACTTC. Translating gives CASSQAGGTYEQYF.

The CDR3: CATRHRVGTELYEQYF. Here the CDR3 DNA reads TGTGCCACCAGGCACCGGGTTGGGACAGAATTATACGAGCAGTACTTC. The genes are TRBV15 and TRBJ2-7; TRBD1 aligns across 7 bases. The CDR3 extends over 16 amino acids. The J segment lost 4 bases and the V segment lost 6 bases, leaving 15 bases of the junction unmatched. CDR1 is LNHNV and CDR2 is YYDKDF in the germline V gene (reference sequence).

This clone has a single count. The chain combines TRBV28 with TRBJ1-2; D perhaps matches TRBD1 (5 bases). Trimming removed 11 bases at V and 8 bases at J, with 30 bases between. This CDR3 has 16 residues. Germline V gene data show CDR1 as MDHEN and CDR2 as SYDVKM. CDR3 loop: CAAEHRGGALRQGYTF. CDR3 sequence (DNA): TGTGCCGCCGAGCATAGGGGCGGTGCTCTGAGGCAGGGCTACACCTTC.

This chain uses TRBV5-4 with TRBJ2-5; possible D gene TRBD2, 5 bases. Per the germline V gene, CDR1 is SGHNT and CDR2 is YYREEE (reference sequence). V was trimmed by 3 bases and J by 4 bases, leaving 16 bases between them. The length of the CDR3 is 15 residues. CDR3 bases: TGTGCCAGCAGCTCCCGTACAACCGGGGTAGAGACCCAGTACTTC. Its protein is CASSSRTTGVETQYF.

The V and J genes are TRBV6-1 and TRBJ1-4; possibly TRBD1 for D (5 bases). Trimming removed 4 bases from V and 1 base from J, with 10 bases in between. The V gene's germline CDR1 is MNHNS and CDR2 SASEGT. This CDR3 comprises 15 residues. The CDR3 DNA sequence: TGTGCCAGCAGTGCTTCTCAGGGAACTAATGAAAAACTGTTTTTT. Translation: CASSASQGTNEKLFF.

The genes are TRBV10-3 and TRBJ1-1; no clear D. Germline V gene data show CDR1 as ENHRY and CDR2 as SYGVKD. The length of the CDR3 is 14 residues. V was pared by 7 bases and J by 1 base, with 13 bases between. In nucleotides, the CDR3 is TGTGCCATCATCCAAGGCGGTCAGAACACTGAAGCTTTCTTT. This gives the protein CAIIQGGQNTEAFF.

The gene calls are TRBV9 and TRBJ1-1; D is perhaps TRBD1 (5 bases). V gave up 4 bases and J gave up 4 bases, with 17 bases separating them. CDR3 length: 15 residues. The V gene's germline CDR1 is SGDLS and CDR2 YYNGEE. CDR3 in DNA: TGTGCCAGCAGCTCGCTGACAGATTTGGGCACTGAAGCTTTCTTT. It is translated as CASSSLTDLGTEAFF.

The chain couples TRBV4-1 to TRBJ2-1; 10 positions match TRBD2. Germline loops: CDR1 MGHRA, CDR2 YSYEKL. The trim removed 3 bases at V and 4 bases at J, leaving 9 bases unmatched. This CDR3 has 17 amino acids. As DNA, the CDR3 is TGCGCCAGCAGCCACACCCAACTGACTAGCGGGTACAATGAGCAGTTCTTC. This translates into CASSHTQLTSGYNEQFF.

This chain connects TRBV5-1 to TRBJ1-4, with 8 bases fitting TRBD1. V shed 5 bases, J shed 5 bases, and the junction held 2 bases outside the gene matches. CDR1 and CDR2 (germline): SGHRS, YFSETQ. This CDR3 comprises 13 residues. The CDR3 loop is CASSGQGNEKLFF. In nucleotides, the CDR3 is TGCGCCAGCAGTGGACAGGGCAATGAAAAACTGTTTTTT. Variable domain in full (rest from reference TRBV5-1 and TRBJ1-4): KAGVTQTPRYLIKTRGQQVTLSCSPISGHRSVSWYQQTPGQGLQFLFEYFSETQRNKGNFPGRFSGRQFSNSRSEMNVSTLELGDSALYLCASSGQGNEKLFFGSGTQLSVL.

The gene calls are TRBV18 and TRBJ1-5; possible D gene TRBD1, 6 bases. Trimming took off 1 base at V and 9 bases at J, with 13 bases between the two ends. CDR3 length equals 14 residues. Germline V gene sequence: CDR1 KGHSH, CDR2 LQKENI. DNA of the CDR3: TGTGCCAGCTCACCACTACCCTCACAGGGGCCCCAGCATTTT. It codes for CASSPLPSQGPQHF.

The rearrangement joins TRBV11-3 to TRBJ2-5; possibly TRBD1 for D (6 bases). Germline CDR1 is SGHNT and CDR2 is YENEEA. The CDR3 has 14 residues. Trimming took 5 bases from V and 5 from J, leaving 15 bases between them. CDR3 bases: TGTGCCAGCAGCGAGGGGGATCTAAGGGAGACCCAGTACTTC. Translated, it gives CASSEGDLRETQYF. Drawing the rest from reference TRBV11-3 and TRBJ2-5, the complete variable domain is EAGVVQSPRYKIIEKKQPVAFWCNPISGHNTLYWYLQNLGQGPELLIRYENEEAVDDSQLPKDRFSAERLKGVDSTLKIQPAELGDSAVYLCASSEGDLRETQYFGPGTRLLVL.

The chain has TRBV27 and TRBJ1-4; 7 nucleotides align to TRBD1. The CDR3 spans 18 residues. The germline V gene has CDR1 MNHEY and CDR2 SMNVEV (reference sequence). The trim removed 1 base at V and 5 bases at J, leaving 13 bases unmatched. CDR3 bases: TGTGCCAGCAGTTTATACAGTGTCGACTACAGGGGCAATGAAAAACTGTTTTTT. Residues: CASSLYSVDYRGNEKLFF.

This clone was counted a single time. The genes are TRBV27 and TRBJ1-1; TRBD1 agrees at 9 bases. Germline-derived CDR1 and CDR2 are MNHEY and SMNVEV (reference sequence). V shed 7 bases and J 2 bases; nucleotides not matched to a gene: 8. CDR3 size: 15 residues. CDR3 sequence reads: CASTLSQGANTEAFF. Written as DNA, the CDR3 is TGTGCCAGCACCCTATCACAGGGGGCCAACACTGAAGCTTTCTTT.

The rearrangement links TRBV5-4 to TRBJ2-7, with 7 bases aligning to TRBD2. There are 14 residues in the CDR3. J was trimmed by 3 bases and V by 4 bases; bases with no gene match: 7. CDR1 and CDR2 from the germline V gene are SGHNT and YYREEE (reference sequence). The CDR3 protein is CASSPHSSGYEQYF. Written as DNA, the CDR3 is TGTGCCAGCAGCCCCCACTCTAGCGGCTACGAGCAGTACTTC.

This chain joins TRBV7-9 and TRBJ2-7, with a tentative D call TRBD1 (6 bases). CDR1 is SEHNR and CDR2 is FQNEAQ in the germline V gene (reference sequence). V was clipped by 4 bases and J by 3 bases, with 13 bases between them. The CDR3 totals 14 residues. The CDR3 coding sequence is TGTGCCAGCAGCTACAGGGTTACGGACTACGAGCAGTACTTC. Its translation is CASSYRVTDYEQYF. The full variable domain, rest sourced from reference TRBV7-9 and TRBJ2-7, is DTGVSQNPRHKITKRGQNVTFRCDPISEHNRLYWYRQTLGQGPEFLTYFQNEAQLEKSRLLSDRFSAERPKGSFSTLEIQRTEQGDSAMYLCASSYRVTDYEQYFGPGTRLTVT.

The CDR3 protein is CASSQIGEGVVGELFF. The DNA for the CDR3 is TGTGCCAGCAGCCAAATCGGAGAGGGGGTTGTCGGGGAGCTGTTTTTT. The chain recombines TRBV7-2 with TRBJ2-2, with a possible D match to TRBD1 (6 bases). The CDR3 is made up of 16 amino acids. Between the trimmed V and J ends, which lost 5 bases and 7 bases, there was a span of 20 bases. Germline CDR1 and CDR2: SGHTA and FQGNSA.

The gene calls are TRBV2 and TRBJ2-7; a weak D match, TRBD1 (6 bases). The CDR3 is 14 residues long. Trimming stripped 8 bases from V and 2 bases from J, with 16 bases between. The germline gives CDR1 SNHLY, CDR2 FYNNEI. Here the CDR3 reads CASSPSGQAYEQYF. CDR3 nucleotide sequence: TGTGCCAGCTCCCCTTCGGGACAAGCCTACGAGCAGTACTTC.

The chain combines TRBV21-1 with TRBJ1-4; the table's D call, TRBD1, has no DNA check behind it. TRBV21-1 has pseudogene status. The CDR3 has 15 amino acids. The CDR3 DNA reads TGTGCCAGCCCCGACAGGGGAGGGACTAATGAAAAACTGTTTTTT. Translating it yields CASPDRGGTNEKLFF.

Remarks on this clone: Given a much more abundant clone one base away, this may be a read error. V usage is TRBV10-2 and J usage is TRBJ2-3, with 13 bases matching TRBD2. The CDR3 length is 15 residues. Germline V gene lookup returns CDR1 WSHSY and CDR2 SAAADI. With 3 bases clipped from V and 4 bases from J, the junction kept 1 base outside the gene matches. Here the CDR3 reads CASSELAGGPDTQYF. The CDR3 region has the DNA TGCGCCAGCAGTGAACTAGCGGGAGGGCCAGATACGCAGTATTTT.